This T cell receptor beta chain emerged from a study of T cell responses to AZD1222 COVID-19 vaccine. Points on this clone: What it binds is not known.

The CDR3 loop spans 15 amino acids. General observations from the study: Donor demographics were predominantly white British with a female majority; clonal diversity may be underestimated. Receipt of two AZD1222 doses was followed by a rise in Spike-specific TCR breadth and depth. Unmutated variant regions reportedly attract nearly half of all spike-specific TCRs.

Using immunoSEQ multiplex PCR, the repertoire was profiled, and TCRdb retains in-frame clones only, with some absent. The data contain about 210,000 clones, about 95% of them singletons. V gene TRBV21-1 combines with J gene TRBJ1-1. TRBV21-1 has pseudogene status. The TCR was taken from an adult who received the MenACWY meningococcal vaccine as a control. The specimen comprised peripheral blood, sampled 28 days after the second dose of the MenACWY control vaccine. In DNA, the CDR3 is TGTGCCAGCCTCAATGGGGGACTCAAGAACACTGAAGCTTTCTTT. This encodes CASLNGGLKNTEAFF.